These T cell receptor beta chains were read from a single sample in a study of T cells in Graves' hyperthyroidism and ophthalmopathy. One entry per CDR3 protein results from TCRdb running MiXCR on the multiplex PCR reads. The table records roughly 330,000 distinct CDR3 sequences, roughly 15% of them present only once. Sequenced material: blood. The source of these receptors is a man aged 30-40 years with Graves' hyperthyroidism. Both conserved end residues are part of each CDR3. Each record gives: clone size, J gene, D gene, V gene, CDR3 protein, CDR3 DNA. The D gene is left open where the match is weak. Where a row states a size, it is once, few, many or the class of an expanded clone; other rows omit it.

many,TRBJ1-5,.,TRBV7-9,CASSLHQPQHF,TGTGCCAGCAGCTTACATCAGCCCCAGCATTTT
.,TRBJ1-5,.,TRBV28,CASRLSAGAQPQHF,TGTGCCAGCAGACTGTCGGCGGGGGCTCAGCCCCAGCATTTT
few,TRBJ2-1,.,TRBV19,CASSPQGASSYNEQFF,TGTGCCAGTAGTCCCCAGGGCGCGAGCTCCTACAATGAGCAGTTCTTC
.,TRBJ1-5,TRBD1,TRBV20-1,CSAFQQGTHRNQPQHF,TGCAGTGCCTTCCAACAGGGGACTCATCGCAATCAGCCCCAGCATTTT
many,TRBJ2-4,.,TRBV18,CASSPEPGRGKNIQYF,TGTGCCAGCTCACCGGAACCGGGTCGAGGTAAAAACATTCAGTACTTC
many,TRBJ1-3,.,TRBV30,CAWSVWGLSGNTIYF,TGTGCCTGGAGTGTTTGGGGCCTTTCTGGAAACACCATATATTTT
many,TRBJ2-7,.,TRBV27,CASSLWQSSSYEQYF,TGTGCCAGCAGTCTTTGGCAGTCGAGCTCCTACGAGCAGTACTTC
.,TRBJ2-1,TRBD2,TRBV7-8,CAGSLVWGGSTYNEQFF,TGTGCCGGTAGCTTAGTTTGGGGGGGTTCTACCTACAATGAGCAGTTCTTC
few,TRBJ2-2,TRBD1,TRBV5-1,CASSFGDRGSPGELFF,TGCGCCAGCAGCTTCGGCGACAGGGGGTCTCCCGGGGAGCTGTTTTTT
few,TRBJ2-5,.,TRBV9,CASSARPLAETQYF,TGTGCCAGCAGCGCCAGACCCCTAGCAGAGACCCAGTACTTC
few,TRBJ1-5,.,TRBV2,CASQGRGSNQPQHF,TGTGCCAGTCAGGGGCGGGGTAGCAATCAGCCCCAGCATTTT
many,TRBJ1-2,.,TRBV28,CASTKGQSYGYTF,TGTGCCAGCACGAAGGGTCAGTCCTATGGCTACACCTTC
many,TRBJ2-3,.,TRBV5-1,CASSGLPTDTQYF,TGCGCCAGCAGCGGTTTACCTACGGATACGCAGTATTTT
few,TRBJ2-1,TRBD1,TRBV7-2,CASLLQGASEQFF,TGTGCCAGCTTACTTCAGGGGGCGTCTGAGCAGTTCTTC
.,TRBJ2-1,TRBD2,TRBV3-1,CASSQVEGGGAGEQFF,TGTGCCAGCAGCCAAGTAGAAGGCGGGGGGGCCGGTGAGCAGTTCTTC
many,TRBJ1-1,.,TRBV2,CASSEAGVTEAFF,TGTGCCAGCAGTGAGGCAGGGGTCACTGAAGCTTTCTTT
many,TRBJ2-7,TRBD2,TRBV4-2,CASSQGVSSGNEQYF,TGTGCCAGCAGCCAAGGAGTCTCTAGCGGGAACGAGCAGTACTTC
few,TRBJ2-1,TRBD2,TRBV6-1,CATIISGSSYNEQFF,TGTGCCACCATTATTAGCGGGAGCTCCTACAATGAGCAGTTCTTC
few,TRBJ2-1,.,TRBV20-1,CSARDRAPDEQFF,TGCAGTGCTAGAGATCGGGCTCCGGATGAGCAGTTCTTC
few,TRBJ1-5,.,TRBV6-1,CAVRVGVYGNQPQHF,TGTGCCGTACGGGTGGGGGTATATGGCAATCAGCCCCAGCATTTT
.,TRBJ1-4,.,TRBV28,CASSLREKLFF,TGTGCCAGCAGCCTGCGTGAAAAACTGTTTTTT
many,TRBJ1-4,TRBD1,TRBV28,CASSLPDRDNNEKLFF,TGTGCCAGCAGTTTGCCAGACAGGGACAATAATGAAAAACTGTTTTTT
many,TRBJ2-1,TRBD2,TRBV11-2,CASRGISGRTSYNEQFF,TGTGCCAGCAGAGGGATTAGCGGGAGGACATCCTACAATGAGCAGTTCTTC
few,TRBJ2-7,.,TRBV3-1,CASSQDTDSSYEQYF,TGTGCCAGCAGCCAAGATACGGATAGCTCCTACGAGCAGTACTTC
few,TRBJ2-3,TRBD2,TRBV2,CAELSLAGGFEDTQYF,TGTGCCGAACTCTCACTAGCGGGAGGATTTGAGGATACGCAGTATTTT
.,TRBJ1-4,TRBD1,TRBV7-9,CASSPGTGGEKLFF,TGTGCCAGCAGCCCCGGGACAGGGGGGGAAAAACTGTTTTTT
few,TRBJ2-1,.,TRBV19,CASQESGLNEQFF,TGTGCCAGCCAAGAATCGGGACTCAATGAGCAGTTCTTC
many,TRBJ2-7,TRBD1,TRBV18,CASSPPGQGVNEQYF,TGTGCCAGCTCACCACCGGGACAGGGGGTCAACGAGCAGTACTTC
.,TRBJ1-5,.,TRBV12-3/TRBV12-4,CASSFSLGGDSNQPQHF,TGTGCCAGCAGTTTCTCTCTGGGAGGGGATAGCAATCAGCCCCAGCATTTT
.,TRBJ1-6,.,TRBV20-1,CSAREPWPSSPLHF,TGCAGTGCTAGAGAGCCCTGGCCTAGTTCACCCCTCCACTTT
once,TRBJ2-5,.,TRBV14,CASSQIPGGVTQYF,TGTGCCAGCAGCCAAATCCCTGGGGGTGTGACCCAGTACTTC
many,TRBJ2-7,TRBD2,TRBV2,CASSENPFGPLAGGNYEQYF,TGTGCCAGCAGTGAAAACCCTTTCGGGCCGCTAGCGGGAGGGAACTACGAGCAGTACTTC
many,TRBJ2-3,.,TRBV24-1,CATSDPRGRMGDTQYF,TGTGCCACCAGTGACCCGAGGGGTCGAATGGGAGATACGCAGTATTTT
once,TRBJ1-1,.,TRBV20-1,CSAREILGGEVAFF,TGCAGTGCTAGAGAGATCCTGGGGGGGGAAGTAGCTTTCTTT
many,TRBJ2-1,.,TRBV28,CASSPFRGTAYNEQFF,TGTGCCAGCAGTCCCTTTCGGGGGACGGCATACAATGAGCAGTTCTTC
many,TRBJ1-5,.,TRBV12-3/TRBV12-4,CASSSATGQNQPQHF,TGTGCCAGCAGTTCTGCGACAGGTCAAAATCAGCCCCAGCATTTT
.,TRBJ2-3,TRBD1,TRBV29-1,CSVALLPGQSTDTQYF,TGCAGCGTTGCCCTCCTCCCGGGACAGTCTACAGATACGCAGTATTTT
few,TRBJ2-1,.,TRBV20-1,CSASDSPGQMQFF,TGCAGTGCTAGCGACTCCCCCGGACAGATGCAGTTCTTC
few,TRBJ1-2,TRBD1,TRBV19,CASRCDRGACSDYGYTF,TGTGCCAGTAGATGTGACAGGGGGGCGTGTTCGGACTATGGCTACACCTTC
many,TRBJ2-3,.,TRBV18,CASSPFRADTQYF,TGTGCCAGCTCTCCCTTCCGGGCAGATACGCAGTATTTT
few,TRBJ1-6,TRBD1,TRBV6-4,CASSPEQGLNSPLHF,TGTGCCAGCAGCCCCGAACAGGGGTTGAATTCACCCCTCCACTTT
many,TRBJ2-7,TRBD2,TRBV6-2/TRBV6-3,CASIERGNYVEQYF,TGTGCCAGCATCGAGCGGGGGAACTACGTGGAGCAGTACTTC
many,TRBJ2-7,.,TRBV20-1,CSARAAHRTYEQYF,TGCAGTGCTAGGGCCGCACATCGTACCTACGAGCAGTACTTC
many,TRBJ1-2,TRBD1,TRBV7-2,CASSSRQGGGYTF,TGTGCCAGCAGCTCCCGACAGGGCGGGGGCTACACCTTC
.,TRBJ2-1,.,TRBV11-1,CASSQDVAPSYNEQFF,TGCGCCAGCAGCCAAGACGTAGCGCCAAGTTACAATGAGCAGTTCTTC
many,TRBJ2-2,TRBD2,TRBV10-3,CAISEGAGTLVDGELFF,TGTGCCATCAGTGAAGGAGCGGGAACCCTTGTAGACGGGGAGCTGTTTTTT
few,TRBJ2-7,TRBD2,TRBV7-8,CASSYAGGSFYEQYF,TGTGCCAGCAGCTATGCTGGCGGGAGTTTTTACGAGCAGTACTTC
many,TRBJ2-5,TRBD2,TRBV24-1,CATSDGREGGETQYF,TGTGCCACCAGTGACGGCAGGGAGGGAGGAGAGACCCAGTACTTC
many,TRBJ2-5,TRBD2,TRBV12-3/TRBV12-4,CASSFSAGETQYF,TGTGCCAGCAGTTTTTCAGCGGGGGAGACCCAGTACTTC
.,TRBJ1-6,.,TRBV19,CASSIMGPWRGGSPLHF,TGTGCCAGTAGTATTATGGGCCCTTGGAGGGGTGGTTCACCCCTCCACTTT
.,TRBJ2-3,.,TRBV28,CASSLLGDRRADTQYF,TGTGCCAGCAGTCTTTTGGGCGACCGGCGAGCAGATACGCAGTATTTT
.,TRBJ2-1,.,TRBV18,CASSPGVIRGNEQFF,TGTGCCAGCTCACCCGGGGTAATAAGAGGCAATGAGCAGTTCTTC
.,TRBJ2-1,.,TRBV9,CASRPGPGSSYNEQFF,TGTGCCAGCAGACCTGGGCCGGGTAGCTCCTACAATGAGCAGTTCTTC
many,TRBJ1-1,.,TRBV20-1,CSARARREAFF,TGCAGTGCTCGGGCCCGACGTGAAGCTTTCTTT
many,TRBJ2-7,.,TRBV28,CASSPLNLYEQYF,TGTGCCAGCAGCCCCCTCAACCTCTACGAGCAGTACTTC
many,TRBJ2-5,.,TRBV14,CASSLLASQETQYF,TGTGCCAGCAGCCTCCTAGCGTCCCAAGAGACCCAGTACTTC
few,TRBJ2-1,.,TRBV20-1,CSARPYSGMEQFF,TGCAGTGCTAGACCTTACTCCGGGATGGAGCAGTTCTTC